This T cell receptor (beta chain) appears in the sequencing data of a study of CD8 T cells in Susac syndrome. Overall study: When blood was drawn, the patients with Susac syndrome were therapy-naive, on corticosteroids, or on intravenous immunoglobulin alone.

Isolation of CD8+ and CD4+ T cells was performed negatively, whereas enrichment of TEMRA cells was done by FACS. The CDR3 is made up of 15 amino acids. Germline V gives CDR1 MGHRA, CDR2 YSYEKL. V lost 2 bases to trimming and J lost 4 bases, with 12 bases between them. RNA amounts of about 0.5 to 1 ug underwent reverse transcription with random hexamers. MiXCR, run by TCRdb on the immunoSEQ multiplex PCR reads, gives a single entry per CDR3 protein. The sample contains some 170,000 distinct CDR3 sequences, 90% to 95% of which appear only once. This sequence originates from a human donor with Susac syndrome. The chain links TRBV4-1 to TRBJ2-1; TRBD2 might be the D (5 bases). The sequenced sample was CD4+ T cells from PBMCs. The CDR3 here is CASSQPRKRYNEQFF. CDR3 bases: TGCGCCAGCAGCCAACCCCGGAAGCGGTACAATGAGCAGTTCTTC.